The clone carrying this T cell receptor (beta chain) has ten or more counts. As yet, its antigen is unknown. Germline assignment: CDR1 SGHRS and CDR2 YFSETQ. The V and J ends lost 0 bases and 7 bases respectively, with 13 bases between them. The CDR3 sequence is 14 residues long. This sample was taken from a study of CD8 T cells in ankylosing spondylitis. General study findings and limits: Reports of some motif variants in reactive arthritis synovial fluid and blood predate this one. Within peripheral blood, clones linked to disease were CD8+ and relatively rare. The authors reported significant enrichment of disease-linked clones in matched ankylosing spondylitis synovial fluid. Roughly eight highly homologous variants made up a TCR beta motif that seemed to typify ankylosing spondylitis blood.

Each CDR3 protein is one row after TCRdb ran MiXCR on the 5' RACE reads. There are more than 650,000 distinct CDR3 sequences in the sample; roughly 10% occur only once, and roughly 0.51% lies in the top ten. The source is a male donor with ankylosing spondylitis. The V gene is TRBV5-1, the J gene TRBJ2-5, with a weak D call TRBD1 (6 bases). What was sequenced was blood, either unsorted or a sorted T cell fraction (not recorded which). CDR3 sequence: CASSLGQAEGTQYF. In DNA form, the CDR3 reads TGCGCCAGCAGCTTGGGACAGGCCGAGGGGACCCAGTACTTC.